The clone carrying this T cell receptor (beta chain) has a handful of counts. What it binds is unknown. TCRdb used MiXCR to reprocess the reads, holding one entry per CDR3 protein. The sample consists of 900,000 to 950,000 distinct CDR3 sequences, about a third of them appearing once. Trimming pared 5 bases from V and 3 bases from J, leaving 16 bases between. The CDR3 length is 15 residues. Germline V gene data show CDR1 as SGHVS and CDR2 as FQNEAQ. The sample is drawn from a study of T cell repertoires in cytomegalovirus infection. About the study: The authors relied on CMV epitopes, both recently identified HLA-C-restricted and well-studied HLA-B-restricted. CMV infection together with matching HLA type was indicated by public TCR beta signatures.

Here the sequenced sample was cultured CD8+ T cells from PBMCs, taken from culture after CMV antigen stimulation. The TCR comes from a human donor in good health (CMV status not recorded). Some clones in this sample may be carry-over from other donors' samples. The chain employs TRBV7-8 and TRBJ1-2; maybe TRBD1 (6 bases). The CDR3 is CASSATGAFDYGYTF. DNA for the CDR3: TGTGCCAGCAGCGCGACAGGCGCTTTTGACTATGGCTACACCTTC.